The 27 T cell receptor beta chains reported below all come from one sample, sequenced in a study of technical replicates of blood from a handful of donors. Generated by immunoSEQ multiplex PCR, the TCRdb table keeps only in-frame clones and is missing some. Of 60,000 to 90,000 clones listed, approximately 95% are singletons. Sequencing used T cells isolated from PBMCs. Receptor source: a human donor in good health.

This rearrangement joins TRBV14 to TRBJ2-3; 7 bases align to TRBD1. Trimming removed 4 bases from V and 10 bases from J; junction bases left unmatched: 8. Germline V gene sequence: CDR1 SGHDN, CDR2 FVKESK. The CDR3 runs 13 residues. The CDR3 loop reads CASSRLNRGSQYF. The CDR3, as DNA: TGTGCCAGCAGCCGATTAAACAGGGGATCGCAGTATTTT.

CDR3 loop: CASSLAPLTAYEQYF. The DNA of the CDR3 is TGCGCCAGCAGCTTGGCCCCCCTGACTGCCTACGAGCAGTACTTC. J is TRBJ2-7 and V is TRBV5-1; D not resolved. The germline V gene has CDR1 SGHRS and CDR2 YFSETQ. V lost 0 bases and J lost 2, with 12 bases in between. The CDR3 length is 15 residues.

CDR3 loop: CASSPRAGGATTEAFF. CDR3 DNA: TGTGCCAGCTCACCAAGAGCAGGGGGCGCGACCACTGAAGCTTTCTTT. The J gene is TRBJ1-1, the V gene TRBV18, with 8 bases fitting TRBD1. The length of the CDR3 is 16 residues. CDR1 KGHSH and CDR2 LQKENI come from the germline V gene. After removal of 2 bases from V and 4 bases from J, the junction contained 9 bases not matched to a gene.

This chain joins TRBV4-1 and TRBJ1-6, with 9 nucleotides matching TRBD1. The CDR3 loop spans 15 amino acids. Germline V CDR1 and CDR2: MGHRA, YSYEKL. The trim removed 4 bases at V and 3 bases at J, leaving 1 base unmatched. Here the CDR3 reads CASSRDRDYNSPLHF. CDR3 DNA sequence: TGCGCCAGCAGCCGGGACAGGGACTATAATTCACCCCTCCACTTT.

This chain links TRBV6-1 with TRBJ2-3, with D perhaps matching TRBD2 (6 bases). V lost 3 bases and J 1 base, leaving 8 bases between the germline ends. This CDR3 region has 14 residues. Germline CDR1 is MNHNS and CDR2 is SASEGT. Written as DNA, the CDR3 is TGTGCCAGCAGTGATTCGGGGGGCACAGATACGCAGTATTTT. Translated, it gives CASSDSGGTDTQYF.

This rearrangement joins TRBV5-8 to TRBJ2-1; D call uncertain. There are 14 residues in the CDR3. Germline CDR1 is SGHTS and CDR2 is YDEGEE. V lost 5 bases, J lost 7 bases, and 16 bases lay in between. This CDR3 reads CASRLNTRWNEQFF. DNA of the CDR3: TGTGCCAGCAGACTGAACACCAGGTGGAATGAGCAGTTCTTC.

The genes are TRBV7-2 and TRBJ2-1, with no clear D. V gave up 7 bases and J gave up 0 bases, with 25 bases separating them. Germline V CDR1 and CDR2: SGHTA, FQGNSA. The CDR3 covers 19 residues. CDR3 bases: TGTGCCAGCAACGAACCAAATCTCGTCGTAGTCTGCTCCTACAATGAGCAGTTCTTC. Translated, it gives CASNEPNLVVVCSYNEQFF.

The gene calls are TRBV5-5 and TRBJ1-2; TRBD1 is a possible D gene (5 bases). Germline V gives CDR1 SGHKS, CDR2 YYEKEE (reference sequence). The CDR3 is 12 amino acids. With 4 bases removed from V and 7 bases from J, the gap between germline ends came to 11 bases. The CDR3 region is CASSRQGGGYTF. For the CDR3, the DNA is TGTGCCAGCAGCCGGCAGGGTGGTGGCTACACCTTC. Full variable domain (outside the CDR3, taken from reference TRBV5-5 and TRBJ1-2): DAGVTQSPTHLIKTRGQQVTLRCSPISGHKSVSWYQQVLGQGPQFIFQYYEKEERGRGNFPDRFSARQFPNYSSELNVNALLLGDSALYLCASSRQGGGYTFGSGTRLTVV.

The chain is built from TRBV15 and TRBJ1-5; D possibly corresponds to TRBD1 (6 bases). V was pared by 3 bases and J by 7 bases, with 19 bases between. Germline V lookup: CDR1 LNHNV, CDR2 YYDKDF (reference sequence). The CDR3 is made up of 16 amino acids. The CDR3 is CATSSMPQGSGQPQHF. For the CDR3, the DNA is TGTGCCACCAGCAGCATGCCACAGGGATCAGGGCAGCCCCAGCATTTT.

CDR3 DNA: TGTGCCAGCAGCTTAGAAGGGAGCTCCTATAATTCACCCCTCCACTTT. As protein: CASSLEGSSYNSPLHF. The V call is TRBV7-9, the J call TRBJ1-6; no clear D gene. Germline V gives CDR1 SEHNR, CDR2 FQNEAQ (reference sequence). The CDR3 has 16 amino acids. Trimming shortened V by 1 base and J by 0 bases, and 7 bases separated the two germline ends.

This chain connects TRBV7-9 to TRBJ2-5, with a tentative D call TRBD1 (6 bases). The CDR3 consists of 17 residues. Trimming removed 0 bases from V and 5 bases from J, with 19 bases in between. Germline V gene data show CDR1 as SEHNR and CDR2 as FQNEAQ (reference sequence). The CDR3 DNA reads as TGTGCCAGCAGCTTAGCGCAAGGGGGTATCACTTCGGAGACCCAGTACTTC. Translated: CASSLAQGGITSETQYF.

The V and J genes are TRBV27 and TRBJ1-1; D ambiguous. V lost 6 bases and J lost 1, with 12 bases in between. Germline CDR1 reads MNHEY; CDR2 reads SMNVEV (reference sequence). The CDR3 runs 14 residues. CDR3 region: CASSQGRENTEAFF. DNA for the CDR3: TGTGCCAGCAGCCAAGGACGGGAGAACACTGAAGCTTTCTTT.

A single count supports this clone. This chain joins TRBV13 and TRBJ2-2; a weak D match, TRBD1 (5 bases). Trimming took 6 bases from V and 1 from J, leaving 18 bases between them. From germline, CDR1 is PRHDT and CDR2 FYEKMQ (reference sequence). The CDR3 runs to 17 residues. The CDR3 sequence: CASSRRRTGVNTGELFF. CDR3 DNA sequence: TGTGCCAGCAGTCGTAGGAGAACAGGTGTGAACACCGGGGAGCTGTTTTTT.

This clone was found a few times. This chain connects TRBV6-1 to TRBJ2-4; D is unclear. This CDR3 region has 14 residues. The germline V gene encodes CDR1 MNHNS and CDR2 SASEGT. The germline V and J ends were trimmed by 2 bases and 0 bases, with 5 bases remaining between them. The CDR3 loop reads CASSEWLAKNIQYF. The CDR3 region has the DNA TGTGCCAGCAGTGAATGGCTAGCCAAAAACATTCAGTACTTC.

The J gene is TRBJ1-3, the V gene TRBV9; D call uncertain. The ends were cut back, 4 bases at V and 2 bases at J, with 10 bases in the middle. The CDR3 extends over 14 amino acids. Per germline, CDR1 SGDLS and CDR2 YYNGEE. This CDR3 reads CASSISTPGNTIYF. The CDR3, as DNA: TGTGCCAGCAGCATTAGCACCCCTGGAAACACCATATATTTT.

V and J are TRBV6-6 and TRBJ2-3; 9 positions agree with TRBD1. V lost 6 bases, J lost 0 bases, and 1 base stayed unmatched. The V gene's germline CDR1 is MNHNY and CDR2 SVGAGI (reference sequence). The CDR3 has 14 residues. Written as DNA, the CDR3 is TGTGCCAGCAGGGACAGGGGTAGCACAGATACGCAGTATTTT. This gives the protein CASRDRGSTDTQYF.

The CDR3 here is CASSIRREVYEQYF. The CDR3 DNA sequence: TGTGCCAGTAGTATTCGTCGGGAAGTATACGAGCAGTACTTC. The chain combines TRBV19 with TRBJ2-7; possible D gene TRBD2, 5 bases. The V end lost 3 bases, the J end lost 4 bases, and 13 bases lay between the germline ends. Germline CDR1 reads LNHDA; CDR2 reads SQIVND (reference sequence). The CDR3 length is 14 residues. Looking up the rest from reference TRBV19 and TRBJ2-7 gives the full variable domain: DGGITQSPKYLFRKEGQNVTLSCEQNLNHDAMYWYRQDPGQGLRLIYYSQIVNDFQKGDIAEGYSVSREKKESFPLTVTSAQKNPTAFYLCASSIRREVYEQYFGPGTRLTVT.

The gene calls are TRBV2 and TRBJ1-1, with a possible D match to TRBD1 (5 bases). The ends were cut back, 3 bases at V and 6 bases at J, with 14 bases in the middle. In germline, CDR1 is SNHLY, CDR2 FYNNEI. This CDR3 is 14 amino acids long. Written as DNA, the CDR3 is TGTGCCAGCAGTGAGTATCCCGGAGGGGCTGAAGCTTTCTTT. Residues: CASSEYPGGAEAFF.

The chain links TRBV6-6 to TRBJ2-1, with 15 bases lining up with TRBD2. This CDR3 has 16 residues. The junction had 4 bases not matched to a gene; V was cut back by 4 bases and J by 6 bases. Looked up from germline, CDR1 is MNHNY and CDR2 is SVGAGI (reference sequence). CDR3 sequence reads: CASSSSGLAGGNEQFF. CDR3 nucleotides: TGTGCCAGCAGTTCCTCGGGACTAGCGGGAGGCAATGAGCAGTTCTTC.

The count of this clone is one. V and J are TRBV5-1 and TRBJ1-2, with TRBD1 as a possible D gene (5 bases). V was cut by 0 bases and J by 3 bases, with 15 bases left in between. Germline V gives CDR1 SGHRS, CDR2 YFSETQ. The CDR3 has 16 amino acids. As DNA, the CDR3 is TGCGCCAGCAGCTTGGCTTCAGGGATTTTCGACTATGGCTACACCTTC. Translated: CASSLASGIFDYGYTF.

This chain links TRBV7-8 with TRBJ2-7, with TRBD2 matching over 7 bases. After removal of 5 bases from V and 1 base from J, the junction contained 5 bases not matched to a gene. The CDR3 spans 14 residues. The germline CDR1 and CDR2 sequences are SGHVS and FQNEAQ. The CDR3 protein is CASSLSGTSYEQYF. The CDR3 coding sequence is TGTGCCAGCAGCCTGAGCGGGACTTCCTACGAGCAGTACTTC.

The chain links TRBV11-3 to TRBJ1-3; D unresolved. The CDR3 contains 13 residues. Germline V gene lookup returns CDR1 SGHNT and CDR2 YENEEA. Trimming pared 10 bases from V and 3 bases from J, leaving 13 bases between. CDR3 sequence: CATREMNGNTIYF. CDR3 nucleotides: TGTGCCACTCGAGAGATGAATGGAAACACCATATATTTT.

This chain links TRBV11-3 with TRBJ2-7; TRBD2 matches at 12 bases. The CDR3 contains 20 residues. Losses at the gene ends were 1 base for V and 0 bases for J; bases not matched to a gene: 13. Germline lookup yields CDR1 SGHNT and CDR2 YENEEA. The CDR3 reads CASSLVKIGLAGGSSYEQYF. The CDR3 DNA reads TGTGCCAGCAGCTTAGTTAAGATTGGCCTAGCGGGGGGGAGCTCCTACGAGCAGTACTTC.

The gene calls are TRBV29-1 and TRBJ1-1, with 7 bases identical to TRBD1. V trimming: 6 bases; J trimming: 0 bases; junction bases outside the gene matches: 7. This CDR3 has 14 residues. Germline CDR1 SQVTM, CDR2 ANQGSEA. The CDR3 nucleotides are TGCAGCGTAGAATTGACAGGGATGAACACTGAAGCTTTCTTT. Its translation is CSVELTGMNTEAFF. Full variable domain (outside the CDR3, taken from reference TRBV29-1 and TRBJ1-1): SAVISQKPSRDICQRGTSLTIQCQVDSQVTMMFWYRQQPGQSLTLIATANQGSEATYESGFVIDKFPISRPNLTFSTLTVSNMSPEDSSIYLCSVELTGMNTEAFFGQGTRLTVV.

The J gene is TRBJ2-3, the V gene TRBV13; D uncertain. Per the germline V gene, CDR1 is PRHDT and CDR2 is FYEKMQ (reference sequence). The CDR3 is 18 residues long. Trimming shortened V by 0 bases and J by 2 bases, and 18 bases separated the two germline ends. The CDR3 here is CASSLGWASSSTTDTQYF. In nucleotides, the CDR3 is TGTGCCAGCAGCTTAGGATGGGCGAGCTCGTCTACCACAGATACGCAGTATTTT.

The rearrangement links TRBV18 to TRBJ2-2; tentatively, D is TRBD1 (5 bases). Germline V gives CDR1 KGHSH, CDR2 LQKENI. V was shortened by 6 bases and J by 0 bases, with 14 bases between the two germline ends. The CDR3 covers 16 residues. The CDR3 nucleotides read TGTGCCAGCTCGCTCCAGGGCTTCGCGAACACCGGGGAGCTGTTTTTT. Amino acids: CASSLQGFANTGELFF.

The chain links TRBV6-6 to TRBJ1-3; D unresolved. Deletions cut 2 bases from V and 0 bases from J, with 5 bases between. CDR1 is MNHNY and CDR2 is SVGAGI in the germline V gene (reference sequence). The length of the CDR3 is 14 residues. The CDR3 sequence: CASSYGLSGNTIYF. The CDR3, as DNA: TGTGCCAGCAGTTACGGCCTCTCTGGAAACACCATATATTTT.